The 24 T cell receptor beta chains given below trace back to one sample, sequenced in a study of T-cell memory formation after mild COVID-19. TCRdb re-derived calls from the 5' RACE reads in MiXCR, one entry per CDR3 protein. The table shows about 430,000 distinct CDR3 sequences, with 24% occurring only once. Sequencing was done on a sample of PBMCs or a T cell subset sorted from them (not recorded which). These receptors were taken from an adult woman who had mild COVID-19 (a few samples of this study predate the infection). Cell type and time point are not known.

This clonotype showed up just a few times. The V and J genes are TRBV7-9 and TRBJ1-1, with D hard to call. The CDR3 contains 17 residues. With 5 bases removed from V and 0 bases from J, the gap between germline ends came to 19 bases. Germline V gene lookup returns CDR1 SEHNR and CDR2 FQNEAQ (reference sequence). DNA of the CDR3: TGTGCCAGCAGCCCAGTAGGTCGGAGAGGTGTGAACACTGAAGCTTTCTTT. Residues: CASSPVGRRGVNTEAFF.

The sample holds a few counts of this clonotype. The rearrangement links TRBV12-3 or TRBV12-4 to TRBJ2-5; TRBD1 aligns across 7 bases. CDR3 length equals 16 residues. Germline trimming cut 6 bases from V and 3 bases from J; bases unmatched to any gene: 13. CDR3 in DNA: TGTGCCAGCAGCCGACCCCGGGGACAGCGTAAAGAGACCCAGTACTTC. Protein: CASSRPRGQRKETQYF.

CDR3 bases: TGTGCCAGCAGTGACACTAGCGGGGGGGCCGCCGGGGAGCTGTTTTTT. Translated: CASSDTSGGAAGELFF. The chain couples TRBV6-4 to TRBJ2-2; TRBD2 aligns across 13 bases. V shed 2 bases, J shed 6 bases, and the junction held 3 bases outside the gene matches. This CDR3 is built from 16 residues. The germline V gene has CDR1 MRHNA and CDR2 SNTAGT.

Only a few counts were recorded for this clonotype. The gene calls are TRBV25-1 and TRBJ1-6, with D perhaps TRBD1 (6 bases). The V end was cut by 5 bases, the J end by 0 bases, with 11 bases between. Germline loops: CDR1 MGHDK, CDR2 SYGVNS. CDR3 length: 16 amino acids. CDR3 sequence (DNA): TGTGCCAGCAGTTTACAGGGACACTCCTATAATTCACCCCTCCACTTT. It yields the protein CASSLQGHSYNSPLHF.

CDR3 nucleotide sequence: TGTGCCAGCAGCGGGGTCGCCCCGGATACGCAGTATTTT. Amino acids: CASSGVAPDTQYF. The chain employs TRBV2 and TRBJ2-3, with D possibly being TRBD2 (5 bases). CDR1 and CDR2 (germline): SNHLY, FYNNEI. This CDR3 has 13 residues. Trimming stripped 6 bases from V and 6 bases from J, with 13 bases between.

The sample holds a few counts of this clonotype. The chain links TRBV15 to TRBJ2-5; D is perhaps TRBD1 (6 bases). This CDR3 contains 15 residues. Germline V gives CDR1 LNHNV, CDR2 YYDKDF (reference sequence). V lost 0 bases, J lost 1 base, and 9 bases lay in between. This chain's CDR3 is CATSRDSGAQETQYF. Here the CDR3 DNA reads TGTGCCACCAGCAGAGATTCAGGGGCCCAAGAGACCCAGTACTTC.

The rearrangement links TRBV19 to TRBJ2-1, with D possibly matching TRBD1 (5 bases). Germline V gives CDR1 LNHDA, CDR2 SQIVND (reference sequence). V gave up 3 bases and J gave up 8 bases, with 14 bases separating them. The CDR3 loop spans 14 amino acids. CDR3 nucleotide sequence: TGTGCCAGTAGTATTAGGGGTCGCAGCGATGAGCAGTTCTTC. Its translation is CASSIRGRSDEQFF.

This chain joins TRBV2 and TRBJ1-4, with 7 bases aligning to TRBD1. The CDR3 has 15 amino acids. Losses at the gene ends were 8 bases for V and 0 bases for J; bases not matched to a gene: 6. Germline CDR1 SNHLY, CDR2 FYNNEI. CDR3 DNA: TGTGCCAGCTCGGGGACAGTAGCAACTAATGAAAAACTGTTTTTT. It specifies CASSGTVATNEKLFF.

This clonotype came up a few times. The chain uses TRBV27 and TRBJ2-1, with D tentatively TRBD2 (6 bases). The V gene lost 1 base and the J gene lost 2 bases, with 15 bases spanning the gap. Germline CDR1 and CDR2: MNHEY and SMNVEV (reference sequence). The CDR3 covers 17 residues. CDR3 residues: CASSLLGGNLAYNEQFF. In DNA, the CDR3 is TGTGCCAGCAGTTTATTGGGCGGGAACCTCGCCTACAATGAGCAGTTCTTC.

For this clonotype: A read error may produce the germline difference seen at one junction end. The J gene is TRBJ1-4, the V gene TRBV7-9; maybe TRBD1 (5 bases). The CDR3 has 14 residues. Germline V CDR1 and CDR2: SEHNR, FQNEAQ (reference sequence). CDR3 region: CASSLVQGNEKMFF. The CDR3 coding sequence is TGTGCCAGCAGCTTAGTCCAGGGAAATGAAAAAATGTTTTTT. Supplemented by reference TRBV7-9 and TRBJ1-4, the full variable domain reads DTGVSQNPRHKITKRGQNVTFRCDPISEHNRLYWYRQTLGQGPEFLTYFQNEAQLEKSRLLSDRFSAERPKGSFSTLEIQRTEQGDSAMYLCASSLVQGNEKMFFGSGTQLSVL.

This chain joins TRBV5-1 and TRBJ1-3; D uncertain. Germline V gene lookup returns CDR1 SGHRS and CDR2 YFSETQ. The CDR3 spans 15 residues. Trimming removed 1 base at V and 6 bases at J, with 14 bases between. The CDR3 spells CASSLWGGSENTIYF. The CDR3 DNA is TGCGCCAGCAGCTTGTGGGGAGGTTCAGAAAACACCATATATTTT.

This clonotype was seen more than once but under ten times. The chain joins TRBV6-6 to TRBJ2-1; perhaps TRBD2 as D (6 bases). The V end lost 1 base, the J end lost 0 bases, and 7 bases lay between the germline ends. The CDR3 runs to 15 residues. The germline V gene encodes CDR1 MNHNY and CDR2 SVGAGI (reference sequence). CDR3 sequence (DNA): TGTGCCAGCAGTTACTACGGGAGCTCCTACAATGAGCAGTTCTTC. Translating gives CASSYYGSSYNEQFF.

This clonotype was seen at least ten times. The J gene is TRBJ2-1, the V gene TRBV12-3 or TRBV12-4, with 8 bases lining up with TRBD2. V shed 6 bases and J 10 bases; nucleotides not matched to a gene: 11. The CDR3 is 14 residues long. The CDR3 DNA is TGTGCCAGCAGCCCCAGCGGGGGATTCAGGGAGCAGTTCTTC. The encoded protein is CASSPSGGFREQFF.

This clonotype was counted only a few times. V gene TRBV4-3 combines with J gene TRBJ2-1; no definite D call. Germline loops: CDR1 LGHNA, CDR2 YSLEER. This CDR3 has 13 amino acids. The V and J ends lost 1 base and 5 bases respectively, with 6 bases between them. The CDR3: CASSQGPNNEQFF. The CDR3 DNA reads as TGCGCCAGCAGCCAAGGACCGAACAATGAGCAGTTCTTC.

This clonotype has more than one count but fewer than ten. V and J are TRBV11-1 and TRBJ1-4, with D perhaps TRBD1 (5 bases). This CDR3 comprises 14 residues. The V end was cut by 5 bases, the J end by 8 bases, with 15 bases between. Germline V gene sequence: CDR1 SGHAT, CDR2 FQDESV (reference sequence). Here the CDR3 DNA reads TGTGCCAGCAGCAGGACACCCCCGGGCGAAAAACTGTTTTTT. This gives the protein CASSRTPPGEKLFF. The variable domain in full, completed from reference TRBV11-1 and TRBJ1-4, reads EAEVAQSPRYKITEKSQAVAFWCDPISGHATLYWYRQILGQGPELLVQFQDESVVDDSQLPKDRFSAERLKGVDSTLKIQPAELGDSAMYLCASSRTPPGEKLFFGSGTQLSVL.

This clonotype has a handful of counts. The chain links TRBV5-6 to TRBJ2-5; D tentatively reads TRBD1 or TRBD2 (6 bases each). Germline CDR1 SGHDT, CDR2 YYEEEE. Trimming removed 5 bases at V and 5 bases at J, with 16 bases between. The CDR3 length is 14 residues. The CDR3 sequence is CASSRGGRRETQYF. The DNA for the CDR3 is TGTGCCAGCAGTCGTGGGGGGCGCAGGGAGACCCAGTACTTC.

The chain uses TRBV11-2 and TRBJ2-5; 11 nucleotides align to TRBD1. V shed 8 bases, J shed 7 bases, and the junction held 27 bases outside the gene matches. CDR3 length equals 20 residues. Germline V gene sequence: CDR1 SGHAT, CDR2 FQNNGV. In nucleotides, the CDR3 is TGTGCCAGCGGGGATTGGATAAGGCGGGGTCCCGGACAGGGGGCAGGGACCCAGTACTTC. This gives the protein CASGDWIRRGPGQGAGTQYF.

The chain recombines TRBV29-1 with TRBJ2-7; D is unresolved. Germline V gene sequence: CDR1 SQVTM, CDR2 ANQGSEA. With 6 bases removed from V and 3 bases from J, the gap between germline ends came to 12 bases. The CDR3 is 12 amino acids. DNA for the CDR3: TGCAGCGTGGGGAACCGAAGCTACGAGCAGTACTTC. It translates to CSVGNRSYEQYF.

The chain recombines TRBV5-1 with TRBJ1-1; D call uncertain. CDR1 is SGHRS, CDR2 YFSETQ, per germline. V lost 1 base and J 1 base, leaving 8 bases between the germline ends. The CDR3 totals 14 residues. The CDR3 DNA reads TGCGCCAGCAGCTTGAAGGCCGCGAACACTGAAGCTTTCTTT. Protein product: CASSLKAANTEAFF.

The chain has TRBV7-2 and TRBJ2-1; D is tentatively TRBD1 or TRBD2 (5 bases each). Between the trimmed V and J ends, which lost 5 bases and 8 bases, there was a span of 16 bases. The CDR3 has 14 residues. Germline V lookup: CDR1 SGHTA, CDR2 FQGNSA. CDR3 DNA sequence: TGTGCCAGCAGCCCCGAATGGGGGAACTATGAGCAGTTCTTC. It translates to CASSPEWGNYEQFF.

In its sample, this clonotype was seen many times. The V call is TRBV4-1, the J call TRBJ2-2; TRBD1 matches at 7 bases. Per the germline V gene, CDR1 is MGHRA and CDR2 is YSYEKL. The CDR3 has 18 amino acids. With V trimmed by 1 base and J by 4 bases, 12 bases remained unmatched. CDR3 region: CASSQALVQGSFTGELFF. The CDR3 DNA sequence: TGCGCCAGCAGCCAAGCACTTGTACAGGGGTCCTTCACCGGGGAGCTGTTTTTT.

V gene TRBV4-1 combines with J gene TRBJ2-5; TRBD2 agrees at 14 bases. The CDR3 covers 18 residues. Germline CDR1 MGHRA, CDR2 YSYEKL. J was trimmed by 2 bases and V by 4 bases; bases with no gene match: 9. CDR3 residues: CASSLRGTSGGTQETQYF. The CDR3 region has the DNA TGCGCCAGCAGCCTCCGAGGGACTAGCGGGGGAACGCAAGAGACCCAGTACTTC.

The rearrangement uses TRBV5-5 and TRBJ2-5; perhaps D is TRBD1 or TRBD2 (6 bases each). CDR1 is SGHKS and CDR2 is YYEKEE in the germline V gene (reference sequence). Trimming shortened V by 2 bases and J by 5 bases, and 13 bases separated the two germline ends. CDR3 size: 14 residues. The CDR3, as DNA: TGTGCCAGCAGCTTCGGGGGCAATGGGGAGACCCAGTACTTC. Protein product: CASSFGGNGETQYF.

This clonotype was counted at least ten times. This chain links TRBV18 with TRBJ2-1; D gene uncertain. The CDR3 totals 14 residues. The germline gives CDR1 KGHSH, CDR2 LQKENI. Trimming removed 2 bases from V and 5 bases from J, with 10 bases in between. For the CDR3, the DNA is TGTGCCAGCTCACCATTGACCCGAAACAATGAGCAGTTCTTC. It translates to CASSPLTRNNEQFF.